This TCR beta chain was obtained from a study of T cells in Graves' hyperthyroidism and ophthalmopathy (dated by TCRdb to the late 2010s). About the investigation overall: Peripheral blood was collected at initial diagnosis, before any treatment. To identify distinguishing TCR V-J signatures, a discovery cohort of 90 to 100 patients was used, comprising 40 to 45 with Graves' ophthalmopathy and some 57 with stable Graves' hyperthyroidism. Prospective prediction of ophthalmopathy was tested in an independent validation cohort consisting of some 18 hyperthyroidism patients and approximately 16 patients who later progressed to ophthalmopathy. For training and testing, the 100 or so patients in the discovery cohort were randomly divided in a 7:3 ratio. In several Graves' hyperthyroidism patients, the study also compared T-cell repertoires from thyroid tissue with T-cell repertoires from blood. Once sampling was done, hyperthyroidism patients were given methimazole at a starting dose of 30 mg daily, whereas ophthalmopathy patients were given high-dose intravenous methylprednisolone. The paper describes TCR Vbeta CDR3 sequencing of more than 120 peripheral blood samples, made up of about 41 ophthalmopathy patients, some 76 hyperthyroidism patients and about 17 progressor patients.

This clonotype was counted many times. What this receptor recognizes is not known. No qualities accompany the bases; no much larger clone lies one base away. The TCR beta CDR3 regions were amplified from the RNA transcripts. For the first round of RT-PCR on the TCR CDR3, the HTBI primer set was used together with the Qiagen OneStep RT-PCR kit. A second multiplex PCR round built the libraries, followed by size selection and purification. Libraries were sequenced paired-end with 100 bp reads on an Illumina HiSeq2000. In the authors' own workflow: SOAPnuke was used to process the raw data, with reads discarded if the reads contained adapters or uncalled bases, had a mean Phred below 15, or lacked an exact constant-primer or identifier match. High-quality paired reads were merged with COPE v1.2.5, and unique nucleotide sequences were defined as clonotypes. Clonotypes were aligned to IMGT TRBV, TRBD and TRBJ reference segments using MiTCR v1.1. The analysis included only V-J combinations with a frequency above 0.0001, which together covered 99% to 99.2% of the repertoires. The TCS score was defined as the ratio of F50 (clonal expansion) to E x V (chaos), calculated using BLOSUM62-based TCRdist between CDR3 peptides within each V-J. Welch's t-statistics and random forest reduced several hundred V-J features to 10 to 15, which were used in a naive Bayes classifier (R e1071). TCRdb handled the public reads itself, with Q25 trimming in fastp and clone calling in MiXCR, and kept productive beta chains. Each entry is one CDR3 protein sequence, shown with its most common DNA and genes. None of the V and J calls come from the authors' own analysis; TCRdb made them. This sample holds 150,000 or so distinct CDR3 sequences; about 9.4% were observed only once. Jointly, the top ten make up about 20% of the sample.

The study at large found these results: In cross-validation, a model built on a 13 V-J signature told ophthalmopathy apart from stable hyperthyroidism with roughly 87% sensitivity and roughly 82% specificity, and in testing the same model reached 80%/75%. Most expanded thyroid clonotypes (frequency above 0.001) were also found in blood, which suggests that blood repertoires may mirror thyroid immune responses. In validation, progression to ophthalmopathy was predicted by the model with 70.59% sensitivity and approximately 78% specificity, a median of about 6 months before onset. No statistical method was used to set the sample size in advance, and investigators knew the group allocation.

The hyperthyroidism patients were between 18 and 65 years old and newly diagnosed, with a disease duration of less than 2 months. Patients with uncontrolled infections, other autoimmune diseases, pregnancy or lactation were excluded. Diagnoses were established on the basis of clinical symptoms, serum thyroxine and TRAb, thyroid ultrasound, and orbital computed tomography. Blood from progressor patients was collected at the time of first diagnosis with hyperthyroidism, before any ophthalmopathy symptoms had appeared. PBMCs were isolated from 7.5 to 10 ml of fresh peripheral blood by Ficoll-Paque density gradient centrifugation. Progressor patients were defined as those initially diagnosed with Graves' hyperthyroidism in whom ophthalmopathy developed during follow-up. Trizol reagent was used to extract total RNA, and RNA quality was then checked on an Agilent 2100 Bioanalyzer. The CDR3 starts with the cysteine, ends with the phenylalanine, and has 17 residues. Here the CDR3 DNA is all that survives: 51 bases in frame from base 1. V is trimmed back by 7 bases and J by 3 bases, and the junction contains 13 bases that no gene match accounts for. The germline V gene gives CDR1 as MNHNS and CDR2 as SASEGT.

The rearranged segments are TRBV6-1 and TRBJ1-5, and 9 junctional nucleotides match TRBD1. Sequences were obtained from blood. This receptor was identified in a woman between 18 and 29 years old with Graves' hyperthyroidism that later progressed to Graves' ophthalmopathy. The CDR3 loop reads CASKWTGAPDPNQPQHF. The DNA sequence follows: TGTGCCAGCAAATGGACAGGGGCCCCCGACCCCAATCAGCCCCAGCATTTT.